The clone carrying this TCR beta chain was counted once. This record comes from a study of cytomegalovirus exposure and HLA in healthy donors. About the study: The roughly 670 first-cohort repertoires shared a platform with the approximately 110 validation repertoires, as reported in a later analysis.

The CDR3 covers 14 residues. V lost 3 bases and J 2 bases, leaving 5 bases between the germline ends. Germline V gene data show CDR1 as KGHSH and CDR2 as LQKENI. Assay used: immunoSEQ multiplex PCR; TCRdb lists only in-frame clones, some missing. Of under 250,000 clones listed, more than 75% are singletons. The sequencing sample was made of PBMCs. The clonotype was recovered from a man aged 18 to 29 in good health and CMV-seropositive. The genes are TRBV18 and TRBJ2-6; D uncertain. Written as DNA, the CDR3 is TGTGCCAGCTCACCCTCCCCTGGGGCCAACGTCCTGACTTTC. The encoded protein is CASSPSPGANVLTF.